These 17 T cell receptor beta chains were sequenced from one sample in a study of cytomegalovirus exposure and HLA in healthy donors. PCR amplification relied on 60 Vbeta primers (plus 13 Jbeta primers). Profiling relied on immunoSEQ multiplex PCR, and the TCRdb table lists in-frame clones only, not all of them. The sample has some 38,000 clones, 60% to 70% seen once; the top ten hold around 4%. The sample consisted of PBMCs. Source of these receptors: a man aged 35 to 55 in good health and CMV-seronegative.

The gene calls are TRBV4-3 and TRBJ2-6, with no clear D. Between the trimmed V and J ends, which lost 0 bases and 2 bases, there was a span of 11 bases. This CDR3 has 17 amino acids. CDR1 and CDR2 (germline): LGHNA, YSLEER. The CDR3 sequence: CASSQDPSSAGANVLTF. CDR3 in DNA: TGCGCCAGCAGCCAAGATCCCTCTAGTGCTGGGGCCAACGTCCTGACTTTC.

Here the CDR3 reads CASSLGGWVETQYF. The CDR3 DNA follows: TGTGCCAGCAGCCTTGGGGGGTGGGTAGAGACGCAGTATTTT. V usage is TRBV21-1 and J usage is TRBJ2-3; the D call in the table, TRBD2, was not verified against the DNA. TRBV21-1 constitutes a pseudogene. This CDR3 contains 14 residues.

The chain couples TRBV30 to TRBJ1-1; no reliable D call. Germline loops: CDR1 GTSNPN, CDR2 SVGIG (reference sequence). The ends were cut back, 0 bases at V and 7 bases at J, with 9 bases in the middle. CDR3 length equals 12 residues. This chain's CDR3 is CAWSVGTVEAFF. The DNA for the CDR3 is TGTGCCTGGAGTGTGGGTACAGTTGAAGCTTTCTTT.

V gene TRBV18 combines with J gene TRBJ1-1; D gene ambiguous. CDR1 is KGHSH, CDR2 LQKENI, per germline. The CDR3 totals 14 residues. The V end lost 6 bases, the J end lost 0 bases, and 11 bases lay between the germline ends. CDR3 sequence (DNA): TGTGCCAGCTCGCTCACACGTATGAACACTGAAGCTTTCTTT. This encodes CASSLTRMNTEAFF.

The V and J genes are TRBV30 and TRBJ2-2; 8 bases line up with TRBD1. CDR3 size: 14 residues. V gave up 3 bases and J gave up 6 bases; unmatched junction bases: 6. Germline V CDR1 and CDR2: GTSNPN, SVGIG (reference sequence). The CDR3 nucleotides read TGTGCCTGGAGAAGGACAGGGTGGGCCGGGGAGCTGTTTTTT. This sequence encodes CAWRRTGWAGELFF.

The V and J genes are TRBV11-2 and TRBJ2-5; D is possibly TRBD2 (6 bases). Germline values: CDR1 SGHAT, CDR2 FQNNGV. V lost 1 base to trimming and J lost 4 bases, with 10 bases between them. This CDR3 contains 14 residues. CDR3 protein: CASSLVGGLETQYF. The CDR3 DNA reads as TGTGCCAGCAGCTTAGTAGGAGGGTTAGAGACCCAGTACTTC.

This clone showed up just once. In DNA form, the CDR3 reads TGTGCCAGCAGTGACGGGGGAAACACCATATATTTT. This sequence encodes CASSDGGNTIYF. The chain is built from TRBV25-1 and TRBJ1-3; no clear D. The V gene's germline CDR1 is MGHDK and CDR2 SYGVNS. V lost 3 bases, J lost 4 bases, and 4 bases lay in between. The CDR3 length is 12 residues.

The DNA for the CDR3 is TGCGCCAGCAGCCAAGATGAGGGCGACACTGAAGCTTTCTTT. Translation gives CASSQDEGDTEAFF. The chain carries TRBV4-3 and TRBJ1-1; D remains ambiguous. This CDR3 has 14 residues. CDR1 is LGHNA and CDR2 is YSLEER in the germline V gene. The V end lost 0 bases, the J end lost 3 bases, and 8 bases lay between the germline ends.

The V and J genes are TRBV28 and TRBJ2-7, with TRBD1 matching 9 bases. The germline V gene has CDR1 MDHEN and CDR2 SYDVKM. This CDR3 is built from 14 residues. V dropped 2 bases and J dropped 3; count of bases not matched to a gene: 2. Here the CDR3 DNA reads TGTGCCAGCAGTTTAGGGGACAGGGTCTACGAGCAGTACTTC. Protein: CASSLGDRVYEQYF.

The chain has TRBV6-6 and TRBJ2-3; no definite D call. V lost 6 bases, J lost 0 bases, and 7 bases lay in between. The CDR3 is 13 residues long. Germline CDR1 reads MNHNY; CDR2 reads SVGAGI (reference sequence). CDR3 coding DNA: TGTGCCAGCAGAGACTCTAGCACAGATACGCAGTATTTT. It codes for CASRDSSTDTQYF.

V gene TRBV7-2 combines with J gene TRBJ2-5; D not certain. The germline CDR1 and CDR2 sequences are SGHTA and FQGNSA. The V end lost 3 bases, the J end lost 0 bases, and 11 bases lay between the germline ends. This CDR3 is built from 15 residues. CDR3 sequence (DNA): TGTGCCAGCAGCTTTAGCCCCGCGAACCAAGAGACCCAGTACTTC. It is translated as CASSFSPANQETQYF.

The J gene is TRBJ2-2, the V gene TRBV2; 10 nucleotides align to TRBD1. CDR1 is SNHLY, CDR2 FYNNEI, per germline. This CDR3 comprises 18 residues. The V gene end was trimmed by 6 bases and the J gene end by 4 bases; junction bases not matched to a gene: 14. CDR3 loop: CASSPPRKGTGVTGELFF. CDR3 DNA sequence: TGTGCCAGCAGCCCACCAAGAAAAGGGACAGGGGTCACCGGGGAGCTGTTTTTT.

The chain carries TRBV27 and TRBJ2-7; D is perhaps TRBD2 (6 bases). Trimming removed 5 bases from V and 5 bases from J, with 16 bases in between. CDR1 and CDR2 from the germline V gene are MNHEY and SMNVEV (reference sequence). The CDR3 has 14 amino acids. In nucleotides, the CDR3 is TGTGCCAGCAGTCCGGGACTTAGTGCGGACGAGCAGTACTTC. Amino acids: CASSPGLSADEQYF.

This clone appeared a few times. The chain employs TRBV29-1 and TRBJ1-2; 7 positions agree with TRBD1. Germline CDR1 reads SQVTM; CDR2 reads ANQGSEA. After removal of 4 bases from V and 3 bases from J, the junction contained 5 bases not matched to a gene. The CDR3 has 13 residues. CDR3 coding DNA: TGCAGCGTTGCTCTAGGGGGCGACTATGGCTACACCTTC. Protein: CSVALGGDYGYTF.

This clone was detected only a few times. The chain links TRBV30 to TRBJ2-7; D is undetermined. Trimming took 1 base from V and 6 from J, leaving 13 bases between them. Germline V lookup: CDR1 GTSNPN, CDR2 SVGIG (reference sequence). The CDR3 length is 13 residues. This CDR3 is CAWSEIHSGEQYF. The CDR3 DNA reads TGTGCCTGGAGTGAGATACATTCGGGCGAGCAGTACTTC.

This rearrangement joins TRBV30 to TRBJ2-3; D call uncertain. Trimming took off 4 bases at V and 1 base at J, with 12 bases between the two ends. From germline, CDR1 is GTSNPN and CDR2 SVGIG (reference sequence). The length of the CDR3 is 14 residues. The CDR3: CAWTPLLRTDTQYF. DNA for the CDR3: TGTGCCTGGACCCCCTTACTACGCACAGATACGCAGTATTTT.

The chain joins TRBV6-1 to TRBJ2-7; 11 nucleotides line up with TRBD2. The CDR3 is 16 amino acids. From germline, CDR1 is MNHNS and CDR2 SASEGT. V shed 4 bases, J shed 3 bases, and the junction held 8 bases outside the gene matches. DNA for the CDR3: TGTGCCAGCAGTGGATCCACCGGGACTAGCGGCTACGAGCAGTACTTC. Protein sequence: CASSGSTGTSGYEQYF.